Here is one T cell receptor beta chain with its context. Trimming shortened V by 4 bases and J by 1 base, and 5 bases separated the two germline ends. CDR3 length: 13 residues. The data originate from a study of blood T cell repertoires in COVID-19. Background on the study: Spain, Italy and the United States supplied samples that represented acute and convalescent COVID-19.

Clones were sequenced by immunoSEQ multiplex PCR, and TCRdb holds only the in-frame ones, with some missing. There are 50,000 to 55,000 clones in the sample; around 86% occur only once, and just under 25% lies in the top ten. Sequencing was carried out using peripheral blood. J is TRBJ1-5 and V is TRBV12-3 or TRBV12-4; no reliable D call. The receptor was isolated from a woman of 80 years or more with acute or convalescent COVID-19. The CDR3 region is CASSSTSNQPQHF. CDR3 sequence (DNA): TGTGCCAGCAGTTCAACAAGCAATCAGCCCCAGCATTTT.